The 12 T cell receptor beta chains given below trace back to one sample, sequenced in a study of T cell responses to AZD1222 COVID-19 vaccine. Libraries were prepared by immunoSEQ multiplex PCR; TCRdb keeps only in-frame clonotypes and omits some of them. The data show about 200,000 clones, 80% to 95% seen once. This material consisted of peripheral blood, taken on day 0 of AZD1222 vaccination. These receptors were collected from an adult in good health.

This chain connects TRBV5-4 to TRBJ2-1; 10 bases fit TRBD1. The germline V gene has CDR1 SGHNT and CDR2 YYREEE (reference sequence). This CDR3 region has 14 residues. Germline trimming cut 5 bases from V and 8 bases from J; bases unmatched to any gene: 7. This CDR3 is CASREGQGVDEQFF. DNA of the CDR3: TGTGCCAGCAGGGAAGGACAGGGGGTCGATGAGCAGTTCTTC.

The chain uses TRBV27 and TRBJ2-5; D uncertain. Germline CDR1 is MNHEY and CDR2 is SMNVEV (reference sequence). Trimming removed 4 bases at V and 0 bases at J, with 6 bases between. This CDR3 is 13 amino acids long. The CDR3: CASSSRYQETQYF. As DNA, the CDR3 is TGTGCCAGCAGTTCTAGGTACCAAGAGACCCAGTACTTC.

The rearrangement uses TRBV27 and TRBJ1-2; the D gene is possibly TRBD1 (5 bases). V was trimmed by 5 bases and J by 0 bases, leaving 7 bases between them. The length of the CDR3 is 13 residues. From germline, CDR1 is MNHEY and CDR2 SMNVEV (reference sequence). The DNA of the CDR3 is TGTGCCAGCAGTCGACAGCCTAACTATGGCTACACCTTC. This encodes CASSRQPNYGYTF.

This clone was seen only once. The chain combines TRBV2 with TRBJ1-4; D unresolved. Germline assignment: CDR1 SNHLY and CDR2 FYNNEI. The CDR3 length is 18 residues. Trimming cost V 3 bases and J 2 bases, with 19 bases left between them. In nucleotides, the CDR3 is TGTGCCAGCAGTGACCCGGGGTTTGGGATTGCCACTAATGAAAAACTGTTTTTT. Translation: CASSDPGFGIATNEKLFF.

J is TRBJ1-1 and V is TRBV28; D gene ambiguous. The CDR3 is 15 amino acids. CDR1 and CDR2 (germline): MDHEN, SYDVKM. V was trimmed by 6 bases and J by 0 bases, leaving 14 bases between them. CDR3 loop: CASSLGGNMNTEAFF. CDR3 sequence (DNA): TGTGCCAGCAGCCTCGGCGGCAACATGAACACTGAAGCTTTCTTT.

The chain employs TRBV10-2 and TRBJ2-4; D remains ambiguous. The germline V gene encodes CDR1 WSHSY and CDR2 SAAADI. The CDR3 has 12 amino acids. V was clipped by 5 bases and J by 0 bases, with 2 bases between them. The DNA for the CDR3 is TGCGCCAGCAGTATAGCCAAAAACATTCAGTACTTC. Protein product: CASSIAKNIQYF.

The V call is TRBV18, the J call TRBJ1-2; 10 bases map to TRBD1. The germline CDR1 and CDR2 sequences are KGHSH and LQKENI. CDR3 length equals 16 residues. V lost 2 bases to trimming and J lost 4 bases; unmatched junction nucleotides: 7. In DNA, the CDR3 is TGTGCCAGCTCACCAAGACAGGGGGCGACACCCTATGGCTACACCTTC. Translating gives CASSPRQGATPYGYTF.

This clone has a handful of counts. This rearrangement joins TRBV27 to TRBJ2-2; a possible D gene is TRBD1 (6 bases). V gave up 8 bases and J gave up 4 bases, with 11 bases separating them. The CDR3 is 13 residues long. The germline V gene has CDR1 MNHEY and CDR2 SMNVEV (reference sequence). The CDR3 nucleotides are TGTGCCAGCGCCGACAGGCCCACCGGGGAGCTGTTTTTT. Its translation: CASADRPTGELFF.

The V call is TRBV21-1, the J call TRBJ2-7; the table's D call, TRBD1, has no DNA check behind it. TRBV21-1 is a documented pseudogene. The length of the CDR3 is 14 residues. DNA for the CDR3: TGTGCCAGCGATCCGGGACAGGGGATCTACGAGCAGTACTTC. Its translation is CASDPGQGIYEQYF.

The V call is TRBV9, the J call TRBJ2-5; a possible D gene is TRBD2 (7 bases). The CDR3 has 15 amino acids. CDR1 and CDR2 from the germline V gene are SGDLS and YYNGEE. The V and J ends lost 4 bases and 4 bases respectively, with 17 bases between them. CDR3 region: CASSPPRGGSETQYF. CDR3 sequence (DNA): TGTGCCAGCAGCCCCCCGAGGGGGGGATCAGAGACCCAGTACTTC.

The chain links TRBV4-2 to TRBJ2-3; tentative D call: TRBD2 (5 bases). The CDR3 is 18 residues long. Germline V gives CDR1 LGHNA, CDR2 YNFKEQ. The V gene lost 4 bases and the J gene lost 0 bases, with 20 bases spanning the gap. The CDR3 DNA sequence: TGTGCCAGCAGCCTCCAGGCGACTACGTCCACTAGCACAGATACGCAGTATTTT. It yields the protein CASSLQATTSTSTDTQYF.

The chain employs TRBV11-2 and TRBJ1-2, with 9 bases identical to TRBD1. The CDR3 covers 17 residues. The trim removed 5 bases at V and 0 bases at J, leaving 10 bases unmatched. Germline loops: CDR1 SGHAT, CDR2 FQNNGV. The CDR3 DNA sequence: TGTGCCAGCAGCGCGCGGGACAGGGCTCCAGCTAACTATGGCTACACCTTC. Its protein is CASSARDRAPANYGYTF.